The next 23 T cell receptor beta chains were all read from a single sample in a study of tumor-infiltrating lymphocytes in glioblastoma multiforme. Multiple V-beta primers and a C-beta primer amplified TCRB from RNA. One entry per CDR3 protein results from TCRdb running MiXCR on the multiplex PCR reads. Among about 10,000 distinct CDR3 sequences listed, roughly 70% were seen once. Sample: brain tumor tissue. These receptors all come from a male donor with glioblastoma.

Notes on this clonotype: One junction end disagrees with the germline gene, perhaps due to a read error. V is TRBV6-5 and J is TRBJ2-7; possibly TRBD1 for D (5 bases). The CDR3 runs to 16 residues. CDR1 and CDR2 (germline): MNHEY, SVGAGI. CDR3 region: CASSSSMPDSPYEQHF. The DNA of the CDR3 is TGTGCCAGCAGTTCCTCGATGCCCGACAGCCCCTACGAGCAGCACTTC.

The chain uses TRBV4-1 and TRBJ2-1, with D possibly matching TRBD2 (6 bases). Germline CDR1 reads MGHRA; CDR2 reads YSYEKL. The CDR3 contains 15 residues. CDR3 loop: CTSSPRGRGFNEQFF. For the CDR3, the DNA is TGCACTAGCAGCCCGAGGGGTCGGGGATTCAATGAGCAGTTCTTC.

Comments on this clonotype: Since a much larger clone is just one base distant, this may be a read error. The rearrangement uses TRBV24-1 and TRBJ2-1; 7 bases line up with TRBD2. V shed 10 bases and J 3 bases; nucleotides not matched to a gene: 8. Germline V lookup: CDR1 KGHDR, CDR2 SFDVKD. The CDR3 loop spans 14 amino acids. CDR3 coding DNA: TGTGCCACGAAAGGCGGGAGCATCTACAATGAGCAGTTCTTC. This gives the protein CATKGGSIYNEQFF.

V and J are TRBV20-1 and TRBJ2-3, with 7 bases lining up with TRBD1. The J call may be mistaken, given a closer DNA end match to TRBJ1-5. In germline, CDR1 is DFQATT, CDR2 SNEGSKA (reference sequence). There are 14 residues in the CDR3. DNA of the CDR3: TGCAGTGCCAAGGACAGGTCACCCTCGGATACGCAGCATTTT. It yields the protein CSAKDRSPSDTQHF.

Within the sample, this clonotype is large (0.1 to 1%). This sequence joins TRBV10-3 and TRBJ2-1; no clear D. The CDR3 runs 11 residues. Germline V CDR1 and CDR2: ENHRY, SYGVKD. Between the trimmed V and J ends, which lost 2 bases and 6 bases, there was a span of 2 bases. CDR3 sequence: CAISEGNEQFF. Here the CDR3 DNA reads TGTGCCATCAGTGAGGGCAATGAGCAGTTCTTC.

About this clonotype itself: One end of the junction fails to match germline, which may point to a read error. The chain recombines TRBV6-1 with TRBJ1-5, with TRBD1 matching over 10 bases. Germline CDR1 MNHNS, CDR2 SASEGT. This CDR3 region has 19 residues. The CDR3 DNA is TGTGCCAGCAGCGAGGGCTCCCGGGACAGGGGAGTGAGTTCGAAGCCTCAGCATTTT. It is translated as CASSEGSRDRGVSSKPQHF.

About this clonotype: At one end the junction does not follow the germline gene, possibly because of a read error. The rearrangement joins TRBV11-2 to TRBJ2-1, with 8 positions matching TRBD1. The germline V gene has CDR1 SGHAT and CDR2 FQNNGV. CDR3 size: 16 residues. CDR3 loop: CASSLGAGGRYNEQLF. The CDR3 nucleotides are TGTGCCAGCAGCTTAGGCGCAGGGGGCCGTTACAATGAGCAGCTCTTC.

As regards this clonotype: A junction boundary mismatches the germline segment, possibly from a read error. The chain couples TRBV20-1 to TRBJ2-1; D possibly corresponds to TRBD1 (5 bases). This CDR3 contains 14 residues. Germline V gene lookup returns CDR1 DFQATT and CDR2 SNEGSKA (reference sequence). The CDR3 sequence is CSARDEAGPYEQPF. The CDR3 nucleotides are TGCAGTGCTAGAGATGAGGCAGGGCCCTATGAGCAGCCCTTC.

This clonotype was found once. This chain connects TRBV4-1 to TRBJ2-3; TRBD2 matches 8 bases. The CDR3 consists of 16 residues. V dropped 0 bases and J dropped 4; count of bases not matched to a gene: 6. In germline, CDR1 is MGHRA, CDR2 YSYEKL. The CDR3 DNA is TGCGCCAGCAGCCAAGAAGGAGACGGGGGGGCAGATACGCAGTATTTT. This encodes CASSQEGDGGADTQYF.

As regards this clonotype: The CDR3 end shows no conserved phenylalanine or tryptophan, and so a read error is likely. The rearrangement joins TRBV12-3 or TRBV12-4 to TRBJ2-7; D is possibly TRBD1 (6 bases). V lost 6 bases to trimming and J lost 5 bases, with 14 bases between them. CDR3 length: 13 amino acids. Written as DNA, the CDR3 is TGTGCCAGCAGACTACAGGGTACCCACGAGCAGTACTAC. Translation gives CASRLQGTHEQYY.

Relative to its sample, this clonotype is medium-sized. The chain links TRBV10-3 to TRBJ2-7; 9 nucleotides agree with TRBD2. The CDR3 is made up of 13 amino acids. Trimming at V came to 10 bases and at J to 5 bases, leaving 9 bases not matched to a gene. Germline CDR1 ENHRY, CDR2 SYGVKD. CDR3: CASAGTSKHEQYF. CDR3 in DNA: TGTGCCAGCGCCGGGACTAGCAAACACGAGCAGTACTTC.

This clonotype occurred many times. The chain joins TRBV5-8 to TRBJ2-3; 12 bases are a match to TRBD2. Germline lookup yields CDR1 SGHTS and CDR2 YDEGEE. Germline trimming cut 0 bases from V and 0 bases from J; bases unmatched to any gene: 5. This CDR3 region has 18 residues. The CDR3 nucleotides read TGTGCCAGCAGCTTGGCCCAGACTAGCGGGGGAAGCACAGATACGCAGTATTTT. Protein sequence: CASSLAQTSGGSTDTQYF.

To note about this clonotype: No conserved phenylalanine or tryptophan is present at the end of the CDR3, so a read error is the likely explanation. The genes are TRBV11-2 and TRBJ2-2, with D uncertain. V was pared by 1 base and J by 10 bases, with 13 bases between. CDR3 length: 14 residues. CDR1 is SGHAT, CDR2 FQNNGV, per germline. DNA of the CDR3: TGTGCCAGCAGCTTAGGCCTAGATCCCGAGGAGCTGTTTCTT. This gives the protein CASSLGLDPEELFL.

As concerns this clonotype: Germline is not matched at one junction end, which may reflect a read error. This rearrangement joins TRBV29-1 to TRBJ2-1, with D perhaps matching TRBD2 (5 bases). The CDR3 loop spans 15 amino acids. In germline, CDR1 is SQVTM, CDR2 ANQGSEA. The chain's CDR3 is CSELTLSAPYNEQFF. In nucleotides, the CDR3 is TGTAGCGAATTAACTCTTTCAGCCCCCTACAATGAGCAGTTCTTC.

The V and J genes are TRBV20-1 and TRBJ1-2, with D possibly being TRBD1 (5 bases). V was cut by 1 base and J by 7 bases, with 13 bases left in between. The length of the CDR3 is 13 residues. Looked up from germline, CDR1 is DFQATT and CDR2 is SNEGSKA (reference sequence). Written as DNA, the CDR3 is TGCAGTGCTAGAGGTAGGACAAGGAGTGGCTACACCTTC. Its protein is CSARGRTRSGYTF.

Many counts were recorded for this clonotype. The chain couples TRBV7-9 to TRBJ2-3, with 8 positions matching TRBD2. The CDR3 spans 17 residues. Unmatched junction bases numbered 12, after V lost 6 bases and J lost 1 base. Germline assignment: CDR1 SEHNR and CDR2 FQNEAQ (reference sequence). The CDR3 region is CASRLTEGLVGTDTQYF. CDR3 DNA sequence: TGTGCCAGCAGATTAACGGAGGGACTAGTAGGCACAGATACGCAGTATTTT.

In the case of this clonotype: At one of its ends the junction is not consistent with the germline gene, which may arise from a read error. Here the CDR3 reads CASSSMGEGERFF. The CDR3 DNA sequence: TGTGCGAGCAGCTCGATGGGGGAGGGTGAGCGGTTCTTC. This rearrangement joins TRBV11-3 to TRBJ2-1; 7 nucleotides align to TRBD2. The CDR3 spans 13 residues. The germline V gene has CDR1 SGHNT and CDR2 YENEEA.

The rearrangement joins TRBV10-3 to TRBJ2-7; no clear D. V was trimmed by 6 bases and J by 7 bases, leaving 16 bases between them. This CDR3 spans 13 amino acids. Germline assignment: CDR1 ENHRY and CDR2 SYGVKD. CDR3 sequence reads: CAIRPTCSYEQYF. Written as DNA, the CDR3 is TGTGCCATCAGGCCGACTTGTAGTTATGAGCAGTACTTC.

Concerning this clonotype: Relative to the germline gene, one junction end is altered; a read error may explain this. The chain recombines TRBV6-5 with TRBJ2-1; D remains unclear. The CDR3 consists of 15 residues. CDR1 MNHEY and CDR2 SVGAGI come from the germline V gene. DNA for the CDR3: TGTGCCAGCAGCAAGGCCCTGAATGCCTACAATGAGCAATTCTTC. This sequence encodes CASSKALNAYNEQFF.

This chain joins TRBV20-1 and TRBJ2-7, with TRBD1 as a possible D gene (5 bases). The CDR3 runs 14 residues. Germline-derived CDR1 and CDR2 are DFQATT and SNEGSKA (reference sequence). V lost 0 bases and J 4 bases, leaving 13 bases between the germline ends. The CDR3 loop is CSARDRALGYEQYF. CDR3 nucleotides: TGCAGTGCTAGAGACAGGGCCCTCGGATACGAGCAGTACTTC.

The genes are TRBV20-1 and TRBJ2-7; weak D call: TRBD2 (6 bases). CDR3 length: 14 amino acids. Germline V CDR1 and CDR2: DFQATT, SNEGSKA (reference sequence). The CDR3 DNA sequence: TGCAGAGTTAGCGGACACTCAACCTCCTACGAGCAGTACTTC. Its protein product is CRVSGHSTSYEQYF.

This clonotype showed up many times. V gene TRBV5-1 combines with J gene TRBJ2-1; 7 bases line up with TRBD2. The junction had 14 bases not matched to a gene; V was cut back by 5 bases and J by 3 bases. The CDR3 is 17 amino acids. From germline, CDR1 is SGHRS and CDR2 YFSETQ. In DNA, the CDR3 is TGCGCCAGCAGGCCCTCAGAGGGAGGGGTTATCTACAATGAGCAGTTCTTC. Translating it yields CASRPSEGGVIYNEQFF.

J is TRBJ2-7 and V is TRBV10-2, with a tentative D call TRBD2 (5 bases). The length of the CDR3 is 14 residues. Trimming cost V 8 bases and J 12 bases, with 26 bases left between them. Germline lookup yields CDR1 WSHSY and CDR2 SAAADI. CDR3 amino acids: CASGVLAAAYESYF. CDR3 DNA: TGCGCCAGCGGGGTTCTGGCAGCGGCGTACGAGTCGTACTTC.